The present entry profiles one TCR beta chain with its context. The donors were healthy bone marrow donors. These data originate in a study of cytomegalovirus exposure and HLA in healthy donors. V was cut by 2 bases and J by 6 bases, with 11 bases left in between. Germline-derived CDR1 and CDR2 are MNHNS and SASEGT. CDR3 length: 13 amino acids. Primers: 60 Vbeta forward and 13 Jbeta reverse. Some clones are missing from TCRdb's copy, which holds only in-frame ones; the method was immunoSEQ multiplex PCR. The profile shows tens of thousands of clones, 77% of them singletons. Sequencing was carried out using PBMCs. This clonotype was sampled from a male donor in good health and CMV-seropositive. The chain recombines TRBV6-1 with TRBJ2-7, with a tentative D call TRBD2 (5 bases). CDR3 protein: CASSEIRAGEQYF. The DNA for the CDR3 is TGTGCCAGCAGTGAAATAAGGGCGGGCGAGCAGTACTTC.